This passage covers 26 T cell receptor beta chains from one sample sequenced in a study of shared clonotypes between healthy human individuals. Sequencing was performed with immunoSEQ multiplex PCR; in TCRdb, only in-frame clones are kept and a portion is missing. In the table there are about 1.1 million clones, around three quarters of which are singletons. The sequenced sample consisted of memory CD4+ T cells from PBMCs. This sample's subset: CD45RA-negative fraction. These receptors were obtained from a man between 18 and 29 years old in good health. Some clones in this sample may be carry-over from other donors' samples.

CDR3 nucleotide sequence: TGTGCCAGCAGTGAGGGACCTGGGGACACTGAAGCTTTCTTT. Residues: CASSEGPGDTEAFF. This chain links TRBV25-1 with TRBJ1-1; possibly TRBD1 for D (5 bases). The CDR3 loop spans 14 amino acids. Trimming took off 3 bases at V and 3 bases at J, with 11 bases between the two ends. Germline-derived CDR1 and CDR2 are MGHDK and SYGVNS.

The chain links TRBV28 to TRBJ2-2, with D perhaps assigned TRBD1 or TRBD2 (6 bases each). The CDR3 is made up of 13 amino acids. V shed 9 bases and J shed 7 bases, with 15 bases lying between them. From germline, CDR1 is MDHEN and CDR2 SYDVKM. The CDR3 DNA follows: TGTGCCAGTAAGGTGGGGGGCGTCGGGGAGCTGTTTTTT. It codes for CASKVGGVGELFF.

This clone was observed a few times. V usage is TRBV7-3 and J usage is TRBJ2-1, with 10 bases aligning to TRBD2. The CDR3 contains 15 residues. The germline gives CDR1 SGHTA, CDR2 FQGTGA. The trim removed 5 bases at V and 7 bases at J, leaving 8 bases unmatched. The CDR3 reads CASSPGLALSNEQFF. CDR3 in DNA: TGTGCCAGCAGCCCGGGACTAGCGTTAAGTAATGAGCAGTTCTTC.

The chain employs TRBV7-2 and TRBJ2-7; no clear D gene. V lost 4 bases and J lost 9, with 19 bases in between. Germline V gives CDR1 SGHTA, CDR2 FQGNSA. The CDR3 has 14 residues. The chain's CDR3 is CASSSRVSPGGQYF. The CDR3 bases are TGTGCCAGCAGCTCCCGGGTGAGCCCAGGCGGGCAGTACTTC. Combining the CDR3 with reference TRBV7-2 and TRBJ2-7 gives the whole variable domain GAGVSQSPSNKVTEKGKDVELRCDPISGHTALYWYRQSLGQGLEFLIYFQGNSAPDKSGLPSDRFSAERTGGSVSTLTIQRTQQEDSAVYLCASSSRVSPGGQYFGPGTRLTVT.

This chain uses TRBV7-9 with TRBJ2-1; 8 bases align to TRBD2. The germline V gene has CDR1 SEHNR and CDR2 FQNEAQ (reference sequence). V was clipped by 5 bases and J by 9 bases; unmatched bases: 9. This CDR3 spans 14 amino acids. This chain's CDR3 is CASSPILREGEQFF. The CDR3 nucleotides read TGTGCCAGCAGCCCGATCCTTCGGGAGGGTGAGCAGTTCTTC.

This clone was recorded a few times. The gene calls are TRBV11-2 and TRBJ1-4; TRBD1 agrees at 7 bases. CDR3 size: 14 residues. J was trimmed by 10 bases and V by 4 bases; bases with no gene match: 9. Germline assignment: CDR1 SGHAT and CDR2 FQNNGV. The CDR3 DNA follows: TGTGCCAGCAGCTCACTTGACAGGGTGGGAAAACTGTTTTTT. Amino acids: CASSSLDRVGKLFF.

V is TRBV6-5 and J is TRBJ2-5; TRBD1 might be the D (6 bases). The germline V gene has CDR1 MNHEY and CDR2 SVGAGI. Deletions cut 1 base from V and 5 bases from J, with 14 bases between. This CDR3 is built from 15 residues. The CDR3 coding sequence is TGTGCCAGCAGTTACTGGTCTGGGGGCGCGGAGACCCAGTACTTC. Its translation is CASSYWSGGAETQYF.

V is TRBV6-1 and J is TRBJ2-1; tentatively, D is TRBD1 (7 bases). V shed 4 bases and J shed 1 base, with 26 bases lying between them. This CDR3 spans 20 amino acids. Germline values: CDR1 MNHNS, CDR2 SASEGT. CDR3: CASSGRGRLTGHLSYNEQFF. CDR3 DNA: TGTGCCAGCAGTGGGAGGGGGCGGTTAACGGGACACCTGTCCTACAATGAGCAGTTCTTC.

This chain connects TRBV10-1 to TRBJ2-2; D is ambiguous. From germline, CDR1 is WNHNN and CDR2 SYGVQD (reference sequence). Deletions cut 2 bases from V and 5 bases from J, with 9 bases between. This CDR3 spans 14 amino acids. The chain's CDR3 is CASSENGLTGELFF. CDR3 bases: TGCGCCAGCAGTGAGAACGGGTTGACCGGGGAGCTGTTTTTT.

On this clone: Other DNA sequences in the sample encode the same CDR3. The CDR3 DNA reads as TGTGCCAGCAGGGACAGGGGTGGCTACACCTTC. Protein: CASRDRGGYTF. The chain has TRBV28 and TRBJ1-2, with 9 bases aligning to TRBD1. The CDR3 totals 11 residues. Germline trimming cut 6 bases from V and 7 bases from J; bases unmatched to any gene: 0. CDR1 is MDHEN and CDR2 is SYDVKM in the germline V gene.

The chain joins TRBV4-3 to TRBJ1-5; D remains unclear. The CDR3 is 14 residues long. Trimming cost V 4 bases and J 6 bases, with 13 bases left between them. The germline V gene has CDR1 LGHNA and CDR2 YSLEER. CDR3 coding DNA: TGCGCCAGCAGCCGATCCTCCTTCCTTCAGCCCCAGCATTTT. Its translation: CASSRSSFLQPQHF.

Here the CDR3 DNA reads TGTGCCAGCTCACCCCCGGGTGGACGGCTGGCCGGGGAGCTGTTTTTT. It translates to CASSPPGGRLAGELFF. The chain links TRBV18 to TRBJ2-2; D unresolved. Germline V gives CDR1 KGHSH, CDR2 LQKENI. This CDR3 has 16 amino acids. Between the trimmed V and J ends, which lost 3 bases and 6 bases, there was a span of 17 bases.

The chain's CDR3 is CASSMSWRNEQFF. The CDR3 DNA reads as TGTGCCAGTAGTATGAGTTGGCGTAATGAGCAGTTCTTC. The chain links TRBV19 to TRBJ2-1, with D uncertain. CDR3 length: 13 amino acids. Trimming took off 3 bases at V and 7 bases at J, with 10 bases between the two ends. The germline CDR1 and CDR2 sequences are LNHDA and SQIVND (reference sequence).

Only a few counts were recorded for this clone. J is TRBJ1-3 and V is TRBV7-9; 7 bases agree with TRBD1. The CDR3 totals 15 residues. V shed 5 bases, J shed 2 bases, and the junction held 6 bases outside the gene matches. Germline loops: CDR1 SEHNR, CDR2 FQNEAQ (reference sequence). For the CDR3, the DNA is TGTGCCAGCAGCCTAGGAACAGGGGCTGGAAACACCATATATTTT. This sequence encodes CASSLGTGAGNTIYF.

J is TRBJ2-3 and V is TRBV7-2; D not certain. The CDR3 length is 14 residues. V lost 2 bases and J lost 3, with 9 bases in between. Germline V CDR1 and CDR2: SGHTA, FQGNSA. The CDR3 DNA follows: TGTGCCAGCAGCTTATGGCCCCAAACAGATACGCAGTATTTT. It translates to CASSLWPQTDTQYF.

This clone occurred a few times. The J gene is TRBJ1-2, the V gene TRBV2; D ambiguous. The V and J ends lost 4 bases and 1 base respectively, with 7 bases between them. The CDR3 has 13 amino acids. Germline assignment: CDR1 SNHLY and CDR2 FYNNEI. The CDR3 sequence: CASSVVVNYGYTF. In DNA, the CDR3 is TGTGCCAGCAGTGTAGTAGTTAACTATGGCTACACCTTC.

This clone came up a few times. The CDR3 region is CSVETGGGEETQYF. As DNA, the CDR3 is TGCAGCGTTGAGACGGGTGGGGGGGAAGAGACCCAGTACTTC. The chain recombines TRBV29-1 with TRBJ2-5; the match to TRBD2 covers 7 bases. The ends lost 3 bases at V and 3 bases at J; junction bases unmatched: 7. CDR3 size: 14 residues. Germline V gives CDR1 SQVTM, CDR2 ANQGSEA.

This clone was counted many times. The gene calls are TRBV5-4 and TRBJ1-1; 7 positions match TRBD1. V lost 3 bases to trimming and J lost 5 bases; unmatched junction nucleotides: 13. CDR3 length equals 16 residues. Germline CDR1 is SGHNT and CDR2 is YYREEE (reference sequence). The CDR3 spells CASSSAQGQRGTEAFF. The CDR3 DNA follows: TGTGCCAGCAGCTCCGCCCAGGGACAGCGGGGTACTGAAGCTTTCTTT. Full variable domain (missing parts from reference TRBV5-4 and TRBJ1-1): ETGVTQSPTHLIKTRGQQVTLRCSSQSGHNTVSWYQQALGQGPQFIFQYYREEENGRGNFPPRFSGLQFPNYSSELNVNALELDDSALYLCASSSAQGQRGTEAFFGQGTRLTVV.

DNA for the CDR3: TGTGCCAGCAGCTTAGCCTCGGACGGCCGAGGCTACACCTTC. Translating it yields CASSLASDGRGYTF. The gene calls are TRBV7-8 and TRBJ1-2; no definite D call. Trimming shortened V by 0 bases and J by 8 bases, and 13 bases separated the two germline ends. The V gene's germline CDR1 is SGHVS and CDR2 FQNEAQ. The CDR3 totals 14 residues.

This clone was recorded many times. For the CDR3, the DNA is TGCGCCAGCAGCTTGGGGTATAGTTCGGGAGCCGAGACCCAGTACTTC. It yields the protein CASSLGYSSGAETQYF. This chain uses TRBV5-1 with TRBJ2-5; D perhaps matches TRBD2 (6 bases). The germline V gene encodes CDR1 SGHRS and CDR2 YFSETQ. The CDR3 is made up of 16 amino acids. With 0 bases removed from V and 5 bases from J, the gap between germline ends came to 17 bases. The complete variable domain, with remaining parts taken from reference TRBV5-1 and TRBJ2-5, reads KAGVTQTPRYLIKTRGQQVTLSCSPISGHRSVSWYQQTPGQGLQFLFEYFSETQRNKGNFPGRFSGRQFSNSRSEMNVSTLELGDSALYLCASSLGYSSGAETQYFGPGTRLLVL.

This clone has at least ten counts. This rearrangement joins TRBV28 to TRBJ1-5, with TRBD1 as a possible D gene (6 bases). The ends were cut back, 2 bases at V and 9 bases at J, with 11 bases in the middle. The CDR3 loop spans 13 amino acids. CDR1 and CDR2 from the germline V gene are MDHEN and SYDVKM. The CDR3 protein is CASSLNQGRPQHF. CDR3 nucleotide sequence: TGTGCCAGCAGTTTAAACCAGGGGCGGCCCCAGCATTTT.

In regard to this clone: Additional DNA sequences in this sample encode the identical CDR3. The chain carries TRBV2 and TRBJ1-6, with D hard to call. Between the trimmed V and J ends, which lost 2 bases and 0 bases, there was a span of 2 bases. The CDR3 length is 14 residues. CDR1 is SNHLY and CDR2 is FYNNEI in the germline V gene. DNA of the CDR3: TGTGCCAGCAGTGAAAGCTCCTATAATTCACCCCTCCACTTT. It codes for CASSESSYNSPLHF.

This clone has a single count. The rearrangement joins TRBV5-1 to TRBJ2-7; D not certain. Germline V CDR1 and CDR2: SGHRS, YFSETQ. The ends were cut back, 3 bases at V and 7 bases at J, with 20 bases in the middle. The CDR3 covers 15 residues. The CDR3 DNA sequence: TGCGCCAGCAGCTATTTGGCCTCTCGGTTTAGTGAGCAGTACTTC. It codes for CASSYLASRFSEQYF.

J is TRBJ2-3 and V is TRBV5-1; D might be TRBD2 (6 bases). CDR1 and CDR2 from the germline V gene are SGHRS and YFSETQ. Trimming stripped 5 bases from V and 2 bases from J, with 12 bases between. The length of the CDR3 is 14 residues. The CDR3 is CASSREIPTDTQYF. CDR3 coding DNA: TGCGCCAGCAGTCGGGAGATACCCACAGATACGCAGTATTTT.

This sequence joins TRBV19 and TRBJ1-2; D is unresolved. Germline assignment: CDR1 LNHDA and CDR2 SQIVND (reference sequence). The CDR3 has 13 residues. Deletions cut 6 bases from V and 5 bases from J, with 13 bases between. CDR3 coding DNA: TGTGCCAGTAGCCCCAGGATTCTTTATGGCTACACCTTC. Translating gives CASSPRILYGYTF. Based on the CDR3 plus reference TRBV19 and TRBJ1-2, the full variable domain is DGGITQSPKYLFRKEGQNVTLSCEQNLNHDAMYWYRQDPGQGLRLIYYSQIVNDFQKGDIAEGYSVSREKKESFPLTVTSAQKNPTAFYLCASSPRILYGYTFGSGTRLTVV.

The genes are TRBV7-8 and TRBJ2-7, with 9 positions matching TRBD1. Germline-derived CDR1 and CDR2 are SGHVS and FQNEAQ. J was trimmed by 7 bases and V by 0 bases; bases with no gene match: 7. This CDR3 has 15 amino acids. The CDR3 DNA follows: TGTGCCAGCAGCTTAGCCACAGGGGGCCTATTAGAGCAGTACTTC. It encodes CASSLATGGLLEQYF.